The sequence of this T cell receptor (beta chain) was determined in a study of human T cells and chemical hapten exposure. Indicated time point: patch test 1, 2 weeks after DPC sensitization. As to treatment: therapeutic diphenylcyclopropenone sensitization with weekly scalp DPC. TCRdb used MiXCR to reprocess the RACE reads, holding one entry per CDR3 protein. Of 60,000 to 80,000 distinct CDR3 sequences detected, approximately 35% appear once; the ten largest clones hold roughly 9.8%. This clonotype was detected a few times. After removal of 3 bases from V and 7 bases from J, the junction contained 8 bases not matched to a gene. This CDR3 is 16 amino acids long.

The chain links TRBV12-3 or TRBV12-4 to TRBJ2-1, with TRBD2 identical over 11 bases. The source is a man in his forties with alopecia areata. Some clones in this sample may be carry-over from other donors' samples. The starting material was whole blood, obtained in connection with sensitization to the hapten diphenylcyclopropenone (DPC). The CDR3 bases are TGTGCCAGCAGTTTTCGGGGGGCTAGCGGGAGGAATGAGCAGTTCTTC. Encoded protein: CASSFRGASGRNEQFF.